Below are 26 T cell receptor beta chains sequenced from a single sample in a study of blood T cell repertoires in COVID-19. Repertoires were generated with immunoSEQ multiplex PCR, while TCRdb's copy carries only in-frame clones and drops some. In the table there are roughly 250,000 clones, more than 85% of which are singletons. The sequencing sample was made of PBMCs or T cells enriched from blood (not recorded which). Source of these receptors: a woman in her forties or fifties who had recovered from COVID-19.

The rearrangement joins TRBV20-1 to TRBJ2-3; TRBD2 agrees at 12 bases. This CDR3 is built from 20 residues. The ends lost 3 bases at V and 1 base at J; junction bases unmatched: 17. The germline V gene encodes CDR1 DFQATT and CDR2 SNEGSKA (reference sequence). CDR3 in amino acids: CSASRLAGVSSWSGTDTQYF. CDR3 DNA sequence: TGCAGTGCTAGTAGACTAGCGGGAGTATCTTCGTGGTCTGGCACAGATACGCAGTATTTT.

This clone is a singleton in its sample. This chain connects TRBV7-2 to TRBJ2-3, with 9 bases that match TRBD2. Germline V gene data show CDR1 as SGHTA and CDR2 as FQGNSA. The ends lost 3 bases at V and 1 base at J; junction bases unmatched: 2. CDR3 length equals 15 residues. CDR3 loop: CASSLRLAGTDTQYF. The CDR3 DNA sequence: TGTGCCAGCAGCTTGAGACTAGCGGGCACAGATACGCAGTATTTT.

This clone appeared a single time. The CDR3 region has the DNA TGTGCCAGTGCGATCACAGATACGCAGTATTTT. Amino acids: CASAITDTQYF. J is TRBJ2-3 and V is TRBV2; D gene unclear. The V gene's germline CDR1 is SNHLY and CDR2 FYNNEI. Trimming shortened V by 9 bases and J by 2 bases, and 6 bases separated the two germline ends. The CDR3 is 11 residues long.

V gene TRBV6-2 or TRBV6-3 combines with J gene TRBJ2-1, with a possible D match to TRBD2 (6 bases). Trimming pared 2 bases from V and 4 bases from J, leaving 9 bases between. Germline V gives CDR1 MNHEY, CDR2 SVGEGT. The CDR3 covers 14 residues. The CDR3 coding sequence is TGTGCCAGCAGTTACCCGGACTATTACAATGAGCAGTTCTTC. Its protein is CASSYPDYYNEQFF.

V gene TRBV28 combines with J gene TRBJ1-3; the D gene is possibly TRBD1 (5 bases). The V gene lost 6 bases and the J gene lost 0 bases, with 18 bases spanning the gap. Germline-derived CDR1 and CDR2 are MDHEN and SYDVKM. The CDR3 runs 17 residues. The CDR3 DNA sequence: TGTGCCAGCAGGGAAGACAGCCCCATTATCTCTGGAAACACCATATATTTT. Translated: CASREDSPIISGNTIYF.

The CDR3 here is CASGGLAAYEQYF. For the CDR3, the DNA is TGTGCCAGCGGGGGGCTAGCGGCCTACGAGCAGTACTTC. The chain carries TRBV28 and TRBJ2-7, with a weak D call TRBD2 (7 bases). Trimming removed 8 bases from V and 2 bases from J, with 13 bases in between. The CDR3 spans 13 residues. Looked up from germline, CDR1 is MDHEN and CDR2 is SYDVKM.

The chain has TRBV7-3 and TRBJ1-1; TRBD1 is a possible D gene (6 bases). The germline V gene has CDR1 SGHTA and CDR2 FQGTGA. The CDR3 has 13 amino acids. The V end lost 6 bases, the J end lost 1 base, and 9 bases lay between the germline ends. CDR3: CASRRQANTEAFF. The CDR3 bases are TGTGCCAGCAGAAGACAGGCGAACACTGAAGCTTTCTTT. The entire variable domain, with the rest obtained from reference TRBV7-3 and TRBJ1-1, is as follows: GAGVSQTPSNKVTEKGKYVELRCDPISGHTALYWYRQSLGQGPEFLIYFQGTGAADDSGLPNDRFFAVRPEGSVSTLKIQRTERGDSAVYLCASRRQANTEAFFGQGTRLTVV.

The chain recombines TRBV5-3 with TRBJ1-1, with 8 bases aligning to TRBD1. TRBV5-3 carries the ORF label, with uncertain function. The CDR3 is 16 amino acids. Trimming took 5 bases from V and 3 from J; bases not matched to a gene: 12. CDR3 bases: TGTGCCAGAAGAATCTCCCCCAGGGGGCCTGACACTGAAGCTTTCTTT. It codes for CARRISPRGPDTEAFF.

The rearrangement links TRBV12-3 or TRBV12-4 to TRBJ2-7; D remains ambiguous. V was pared by 5 bases and J by 3 bases, with 5 bases between. CDR3 length equals 11 residues. CDR3 protein: CASSGHYEQYF. The CDR3 region has the DNA TGTGCCAGCAGTGGGCACTACGAGCAGTACTTC.

The chain joins TRBV5-5 to TRBJ1-2, with D perhaps TRBD1 (5 bases). V gave up 0 bases and J gave up 4 bases, with 13 bases separating them. The CDR3 is 15 residues long. The germline V gene has CDR1 SGHKS and CDR2 YYEKEE (reference sequence). This CDR3 reads CASSLAAGIGYGYTF. The CDR3 region has the DNA TGTGCCAGCAGCTTGGCGGCAGGGATAGGCTATGGCTACACCTTC. The entire variable domain, with the rest obtained from reference TRBV5-5 and TRBJ1-2, is as follows: DAGVTQSPTHLIKTRGQQVTLRCSPISGHKSVSWYQQVLGQGPQFIFQYYEKEERGRGNFPDRFSARQFPNYSSELNVNALLLGDSALYLCASSLAAGIGYGYTFGSGTRLTVV.

J is TRBJ1-1 and V is TRBV2; no firm D call. This CDR3 is built from 14 residues. Between the trimmed V and J ends, which lost 2 bases and 3 bases, there was a span of 10 bases. Germline CDR1 and CDR2: SNHLY and FYNNEI. CDR3 DNA sequence: TGTGCCAGCAGTGAATTGGGGAGAGACACTGAAGCTTTCTTT. This gives the protein CASSELGRDTEAFF.

This rearrangement joins TRBV19 to TRBJ2-7; TRBD2 aligns across 8 bases. V dropped 5 bases and J dropped 0; count of bases not matched to a gene: 6. The CDR3 sequence is 15 residues long. Germline-derived CDR1 and CDR2 are LNHDA and SQIVND (reference sequence). The CDR3 DNA sequence: TGTGCCAGTAGTGGGGGACTAGGGTACTCCTACGAGCAGTACTTC. Protein: CASSGGLGYSYEQYF.

This clone was counted ten times or more. The rearrangement links TRBV21-1 to TRBJ2-1; the D call TRBD1 from the table was never checked on the DNA. TRBV21-1 is described as a pseudogene. The CDR3 sequence is 14 residues long. In DNA form, the CDR3 reads TGTGCCAGCACCAGCGGACAGCCAAAGCGTGAGCAGTTCTTC. This sequence encodes CASTSGQPKREQFF.

V and J are TRBV4-1 and TRBJ2-4; 12 bases agree with TRBD2. Germline CDR1 and CDR2: MGHRA and YSYEKL. This CDR3 spans 17 amino acids. The V and J ends lost 3 bases and 1 base, in that order; junction bases with no gene match: 4. The CDR3 nucleotides read TGCGCCAGCAGCCAGGCTAGCGGGAGGGCGGCCAAAAACATTCAGTACTTC. Protein sequence: CASSQASGRAAKNIQYF.

The CDR3 region has the DNA TGCAGTGCTAGGGTGCGTTTTGGCTACACCTTC. Translation: CSARVRFGYTF. The rearrangement joins TRBV20-1 to TRBJ1-2; D is ambiguous. The CDR3 sequence is 11 residues long. Trimming removed 3 bases from V and 7 bases from J, with 9 bases in between. Germline-derived CDR1 and CDR2 are DFQATT and SNEGSKA (reference sequence).

The chain carries TRBV7-6 and TRBJ1-2; 11 bases match TRBD1. Looked up from germline, CDR1 is SGHVS and CDR2 is FNYEAQ. The CDR3 contains 13 residues. V was clipped by 5 bases and J by 14 bases; unmatched bases: 10. CDR3 DNA sequence: TGTGCCAGCAGCCCACTTAGGGGACAGGGGGGGACCTTC. As protein: CASSPLRGQGGTF.

This clone was counted at least ten times. As DNA, the CDR3 is TGTGCCAGCAGCGCTATAGGGGCCTCAAATGAAAAACTGTTTTTT. It specifies CASSAIGASNEKLFF. The chain combines TRBV5-5 with TRBJ1-4; tentatively, D is TRBD1 (5 bases). CDR1 and CDR2 (germline): SGHKS, YYEKEE (reference sequence). The CDR3 contains 15 residues. Trimming took 4 bases from V and 5 from J, leaving 15 bases between them.

V is TRBV28 and J is TRBJ2-5; D perhaps matches TRBD2 (6 bases). Trimming took off 3 bases at V and 7 bases at J, with 30 bases between the two ends. The germline gives CDR1 MDHEN, CDR2 SYDVKM. The CDR3 runs 19 residues. The CDR3 DNA reads TGTGCCAGCAGTTTCAGTCCGCCGGGACTGTCGGATGCGGTGGGGACCCAGTACTTC. It yields the protein CASSFSPPGLSDAVGTQYF.

The rearrangement links TRBV12-5 to TRBJ1-3; possible D gene TRBD1, 5 bases. The CDR3 runs 13 residues. CDR1 is LGHNT, CDR2 FRNRAP, per germline. With 3 bases removed from V and 4 bases from J, the gap between germline ends came to 7 bases. The CDR3 sequence is CASGFDRGNTIYF. The DNA for the CDR3 is TGTGCTAGTGGTTTCGACAGAGGAAACACCATATATTTT.

This chain uses TRBV19 with TRBJ2-5; 9 nucleotides agree with TRBD1. The length of the CDR3 is 15 residues. The germline CDR1 and CDR2 sequences are LNHDA and SQIVND (reference sequence). The J segment lost 5 bases and the V segment lost 10 bases, leaving 14 bases of the junction unmatched. CDR3 bases: TGTGCCACCTCCGGTCCCGGGACAGGGTTGGAGACCCAGTACTTC. It codes for CATSGPGTGLETQYF.

This clone was observed a handful of times. V usage is TRBV18 and J usage is TRBJ2-7, with D possibly being TRBD2 (6 bases). Germline loops: CDR1 KGHSH, CDR2 LQKENI. The CDR3 runs to 15 residues. V was pared by 5 bases and J by 2 bases, with 16 bases between. The CDR3 DNA follows: TGTGCCAGCTCATCCCATAGCGGAGCCACCTACGAGCAGTACTTC. This codes for CASSSHSGATYEQYF. The whole variable domain, remainder taken from reference TRBV18 and TRBJ2-7, is NAGVMQNPRHLVRRRGQEARLRCSPMKGHSHVYWYRQLPEEGLKFMVYLQKENIIDESGMPKERFSAEFPKEGPSILRIQQVVRGDSAAYFCASSSHSGATYEQYFGPGTRLTVT.

In its sample, this clone was seen once. The chain combines TRBV5-5 with TRBJ2-1; D not certain. Germline V gene sequence: CDR1 SGHKS, CDR2 YYEKEE (reference sequence). Trimming removed 0 bases at V and 4 bases at J, with 8 bases between. The CDR3 runs 14 residues. CDR3 DNA sequence: TGTGCCAGCAGCTTGGAGCCGGGTTACAATGAGCAGTTCTTC. This encodes CASSLEPGYNEQFF.

V usage is TRBV28 and J usage is TRBJ2-1, with TRBD2 matching 13 bases. J was trimmed by 10 bases and V by 5 bases; bases with no gene match: 14. CDR3 size: 17 residues. Germline CDR1 is MDHEN and CDR2 is SYDVKM. The CDR3 spells CASSRPPGTSGIVEQFF. CDR3 nucleotide sequence: TGTGCCAGCAGTCGCCCCCCCGGGACTAGCGGGATTGTGGAGCAGTTCTTC.

The J gene is TRBJ1-6, the V gene TRBV6-5, with a weak D call TRBD1 (6 bases). CDR1 is MNHEY and CDR2 is SVGAGI in the germline V gene. Trimming shortened V by 6 bases and J by 13 bases, and 10 bases separated the two germline ends. This CDR3 has 11 amino acids. CDR3 in DNA: TGTGCCAGCAGACAGACAGGCCCCCTCCACTTT. Its protein is CASRQTGPLHF.

The CDR3 nucleotides read TGTGCCAGCAGCCCCGGGACACAGCAATACCAGCCCCAGCATTTT. This gives the protein CASSPGTQQYQPQHF. The genes are TRBV5-8 and TRBJ1-5, with a weak D call TRBD1 (6 bases). The germline V and J ends were trimmed by 4 bases and 7 bases, with 18 bases remaining between them. The germline gives CDR1 SGHTS, CDR2 YDEGEE. CDR3 length: 15 residues.

This chain uses TRBV15 with TRBJ1-1; 7 bases align to TRBD1. J gave up 1 base and V 4 bases, and 6 bases lay outside the gene matches. CDR1 is LNHNV, CDR2 YYDKDF, per germline (reference sequence). This CDR3 is built from 15 residues. CDR3 DNA: TGTGCCACCAGCACCCCTCACAGGGGGAACACTGAAGCTTTCTTT. It codes for CATSTPHRGNTEAFF.